This T cell receptor (beta chain) was captured in a study of regulatory T cells in long-lasting Graves disease. Time point of the sample: newly diagnosed GD, antithyroid drugs for less than 3 months. Construction of the TCR library relied on RNA isolated from PBMCs. Note on this clonotype: Germline is not matched at one junction end, which may reflect a read error.

Per germline, CDR1 SGHTA and CDR2 FQGTGA. There are 16 residues in the CDR3. Construction of the TCR beta libraries employed iRepertoire HTBI primers in conjunction with Arm-PCR of CDR3 regions. TCRdb passed the multiplex PCR reads through MiXCR, listing each CDR3 protein once. The sample lists fewer than 650,000 distinct CDR3 sequences, about 15% seen once, with about 20% in the top ten. This same sample was also taken into another study, of T cells in Graves' hyperthyroidism and ophthalmopathy.

This TCR was sampled from a woman aged 25-40 years with Graves disease. This specimen consisted of peripheral blood mononuclear cells (PBMCs), obtained at new diagnosis, from a patient treated with antithyroid drugs. This chain joins TRBV7-3 and TRBJ2-7; 7 bases line up with TRBD1. In DNA, the CDR3 is TGTGCCAGCAGCATAACTTCCGGGACAGCCGCCTACGAGCAGTACTTC. It codes for CASSITSGTAAYEQYF.